The clone carrying this T cell receptor beta chain turned up a few times. Its antigen is unidentified. The sample belongs to a study of T-cell reconstitution after alpha-beta-depleted transplantation in children. Study conclusions and caveats: Approximately two months post-transplant, alpha-beta T cells reportedly originated from several hundred expanded graft clones. Recipient T cells and thymic progenitors that survived were the source of the high TCRbeta diversity seen at day 60 in some patients.

Unique molecular identifiers were used in preparing the TCRbeta library. Each CDR3 protein is one row after TCRdb ran MiXCR on the PCR reads. The repertoire holds roughly 420,000 distinct CDR3 sequences, with around 15% as singletons. V shed 7 bases and J shed 2 bases, with 14 bases lying between them. Germline CDR1 and CDR2: SQVTM and ANQGSEA. The CDR3 totals 13 residues. This clonotype was obtained from a boy younger than two who had a stem cell transplant for Wiskott-Aldrich syndrome, so the T cells may come from the graft donor. The sequences come from PBMCs, mostly from graft donor cells, collected 360 days after TCRalphabeta/CD19-depleted stem cell transplant. The rearrangement uses TRBV29-1 and TRBJ2-5; D is undetermined. The CDR3 protein is CSAQRFWQETQYF. For the CDR3, the DNA is TGCAGCGCCCAACGGTTTTGGCAAGAGACCCAGTACTTC.